Each of the 23 T cell receptor beta chains below was sequenced from the same sample in a study of T cell responses to AZD1222 COVID-19 vaccine. Assay used: immunoSEQ multiplex PCR; TCRdb lists only in-frame clones, some missing. The table has 150,000 to 200,000 clones, around 88% seen once. Here the sequenced sample was peripheral blood, taken 28 days after the second AZD1222 dose. Receptors originate from an adult who received the AZD1222 COVID-19 vaccine.

V and J are TRBV12-5 and TRBJ1-2, with D possibly matching TRBD1 (5 bases). Germline V CDR1 and CDR2: LGHNT, FRNRAP. Trimming stripped 4 bases from V and 7 bases from J, with 7 bases between. The CDR3 is made up of 11 amino acids. CDR3 loop: CASGSDIGYTF. The CDR3 coding sequence is TGTGCTAGTGGTTCGGACATTGGCTACACCTTC.

The CDR3 nucleotides read TGTGCCAGCAGTCCCACCGGGGTAGCCAAAAACATTCAGTACTTC. Translated, it gives CASSPTGVAKNIQYF. V is TRBV6-5 and J is TRBJ2-4; tentative D call: TRBD2 (5 bases). Between the trimmed V and J ends, which lost 5 bases and 0 bases, there was a span of 11 bases. The germline CDR1 and CDR2 sequences are MNHEY and SVGAGI. There are 15 residues in the CDR3.

This chain connects TRBV29-1 to TRBJ1-2; a possible D gene is TRBD1 (6 bases). The length of the CDR3 is 13 residues. The germline V gene has CDR1 SQVTM and CDR2 ANQGSEA. The ends were cut back, 7 bases at V and 2 bases at J, with 14 bases in the middle. The CDR3 protein is CSGGGGENYGYTF. CDR3 bases: TGCAGCGGAGGGGGGGGCGAGAACTATGGCTACACCTTC. Full variable domain (missing parts from reference TRBV29-1 and TRBJ1-2): SAVISQKPSRDICQRGTSLTIQCQVDSQVTMMFWYRQQPGQSLTLIATANQGSEATYESGFVIDKFPISRPNLTFSTLTVSNMSPEDSSIYLCSGGGGENYGYTFGSGTRLTVV.

This clone occurred once. J is TRBJ1-2 and V is TRBV3-1 (or the pseudogene TRBV3-2); tentatively, D is TRBD1 (5 bases). Germline CDR1 LGHDT, CDR2 YNNKEL (reference sequence). Trimming removed 1 base from V and 7 bases from J, with 13 bases in between. The CDR3 length is 14 residues. DNA of the CDR3: TGTGCCAGCAGCCAAGTCGATCACGGGGCTGGCTACACCTTC. It encodes CASSQVDHGAGYTF.

This clone appeared once. The chain employs TRBV6-5 and TRBJ2-2; TRBD1 might be the D (6 bases). The CDR3 has 14 residues. V lost 6 bases to trimming and J lost 4 bases, with 12 bases between them. The germline CDR1 and CDR2 sequences are MNHEY and SVGAGI. The CDR3 DNA sequence: TGTGCCAGCAGACTAACACAGGGCACCGGGGAGCTGTTTTTT. It specifies CASRLTQGTGELFF.

The chain carries TRBV5-6 and TRBJ1-6, with D tentatively TRBD1 (5 bases). Germline V gene sequence: CDR1 SGHDT, CDR2 YYEEEE. This CDR3 has 14 residues. The V end was cut by 4 bases, the J end by 10 bases, with 15 bases between. The DNA for the CDR3 is TGTGCCAGCAGCCCTAGGGGACCGGGGTCACCCCTCCACTTT. As protein: CASSPRGPGSPLHF.

The V gene is TRBV18, the J gene TRBJ2-2; D is possibly TRBD1 or TRBD2 (5 bases each). The CDR3 contains 15 residues. CDR1 is KGHSH and CDR2 is LQKENI in the germline V gene. Trimming pared 3 bases from V and 4 bases from J, leaving 12 bases between. In nucleotides, the CDR3 is TGTGCCAGCTCACCCAGCCGGGGCCGCACCGGGGAGCTGTTTTTT. This codes for CASSPSRGRTGELFF.

The V gene is TRBV30, the J gene TRBJ1-2; no reliable D call. Germline CDR1 and CDR2: GTSNPN and SVGIG (reference sequence). This CDR3 is built from 13 residues. The V end lost 0 bases, the J end lost 1 base, and 6 bases lay between the germline ends. The CDR3: CAWSVGFNYGYTF. DNA of the CDR3: TGTGCCTGGAGTGTAGGGTTTAACTATGGCTACACCTTC.

The genes are TRBV19 and TRBJ1-5; TRBD1 aligns across 7 bases. This CDR3 is built from 14 residues. Germline values: CDR1 LNHDA, CDR2 SQIVND (reference sequence). Unmatched junction bases numbered 4, after V lost 2 bases and J lost 6 bases. The CDR3 loop reads CASSISTGSQPQHF. Here the CDR3 DNA reads TGTGCCAGTAGTATATCGACAGGGAGTCAGCCCCAGCATTTT.

The J gene is TRBJ1-1, the V gene TRBV7-3, with TRBD1 matching over 8 bases. The CDR3 is 13 residues long. V lost 8 bases, J lost 1 base, and 3 bases stayed unmatched. Germline CDR1 and CDR2: SGHTA and FQGTGA. CDR3 amino acids: CASRDRPNTEAFF. For the CDR3, the DNA is TGTGCCAGCCGGGACAGGCCGAACACTGAAGCTTTCTTT.

The chain links TRBV27 to TRBJ1-6, with a tentative D call TRBD1 (5 bases). V lost 4 bases, J lost 4 bases, and 11 bases lay in between. The germline V gene encodes CDR1 MNHEY and CDR2 SMNVEV (reference sequence). This CDR3 contains 15 residues. The CDR3: CASSSAGTYNSPLHF. CDR3 DNA sequence: TGTGCCAGCAGTTCCGCCGGGACGTATAATTCACCCCTCCACTTT.

In this sample, this clone turned up a few times. The rearrangement joins TRBV4-1 to TRBJ2-1; 8 bases map to TRBD1. The V gene end was trimmed by 5 bases and the J gene end by 1 base; junction bases not matched to a gene: 4. The CDR3 spans 15 residues. Germline CDR1 MGHRA, CDR2 YSYEKL. The CDR3 region has the DNA TGCGCCAGCAGCGAACAGGGGGTATCCTACAATGAGCAGTTCTTC. Its translation is CASSEQGVSYNEQFF.

The chain has TRBV30 and TRBJ1-5; D gene uncertain. The CDR3 is made up of 15 amino acids. The germline V gene has CDR1 GTSNPN and CDR2 SVGIG (reference sequence). V dropped 4 bases and J dropped 4 bases, with 17 bases sitting between them. The CDR3 coding sequence is TGTGCCTGGAATGCCGGGCCCGCTCTGAATCAGCCCCAGCATTTT. Amino acids: CAWNAGPALNQPQHF.

The gene calls are TRBV7-6 and TRBJ2-2; possible D gene TRBD1, 6 bases. This CDR3 region has 16 residues. Germline CDR1 and CDR2: SGHVS and FNYEAQ. Trimming took off 4 bases at V and 4 bases at J, with 16 bases between the two ends. In DNA, the CDR3 is TGTGCCAGCAGCTCGACGACAGGAACCACCACCGGGGAGCTGTTTTTT. Its protein is CASSSTTGTTTGELFF.

The chain recombines TRBV7-2 with TRBJ2-3; tentatively, D is TRBD1 or TRBD2 (6 bases each). V lost 5 bases and J lost 7, with 16 bases in between. The CDR3 is made up of 14 amino acids. CDR1 and CDR2 (germline): SGHTA, FQGNSA. The CDR3 DNA is TGTGCCAGCAGCCCCCCGGGGGCGACGTATACGCAGTATTTT. It yields the protein CASSPPGATYTQYF. Full variable domain (remainder filled in from reference TRBV7-2 and TRBJ2-3): GAGVSQSPSNKVTEKGKDVELRCDPISGHTALYWYRQSLGQGLEFLIYFQGNSAPDKSGLPSDRFSAERTGGSVSTLTIQRTQQEDSAVYLCASSPPGATYTQYFGPGTRLTVL.

A few counts support this clone. The chain combines TRBV10-3 with TRBJ2-7; D not certain. The CDR3 totals 15 residues. The V end was cut by 2 bases, the J end by 3 bases, with 14 bases between. The germline gives CDR1 ENHRY, CDR2 SYGVKD. The CDR3: CAISEGLEIYYEQYF. The DNA for the CDR3 is TGTGCCATCAGTGAGGGATTGGAAATATACTACGAGCAGTACTTC.

The chain employs TRBV7-9 and TRBJ2-1, with 11 bases identical to TRBD2. With V trimmed by 5 bases and J by 4 bases, 10 bases remained unmatched. In germline, CDR1 is SEHNR, CDR2 FQNEAQ (reference sequence). This CDR3 region has 17 residues. The CDR3 spells CASSPGGLAGGYNEQFF. The CDR3 nucleotides are TGTGCCAGCAGCCCGGGAGGGCTAGCGGGGGGTTACAATGAGCAGTTCTTC. The entire variable domain, with the rest obtained from reference TRBV7-9 and TRBJ2-1, is as follows: DTGVSQNPRHKITKRGQNVTFRCDPISEHNRLYWYRQTLGQGPEFLTYFQNEAQLEKSRLLSDRFSAERPKGSFSTLEIQRTEQGDSAMYLCASSPGGLAGGYNEQFFGPGTRLTVL.

The rearrangement joins TRBV30 to TRBJ1-6; D remains unclear. Per the germline V gene, CDR1 is GTSNPN and CDR2 is SVGIG (reference sequence). The CDR3 sequence is 12 residues long. The V end lost 6 bases, the J end lost 6 bases, and 9 bases lay between the germline ends. CDR3 bases: TGTGCCTGTGGACCCTTTAATTCACCCCTCCACTTT. It translates to CACGPFNSPLHF.

This chain connects TRBV7-9 to TRBJ2-1; no clear D gene. CDR1 and CDR2 from the germline V gene are SEHNR and FQNEAQ (reference sequence). The CDR3 extends over 14 amino acids. Trimming removed 3 bases at V and 6 bases at J, with 12 bases between. For the CDR3, the DNA is TGTGCCAGCAGCTTTAGGGTGACGGGCAATGAGCAGTTCTTC. Translation gives CASSFRVTGNEQFF.

The genes are TRBV19 and TRBJ1-1; D call uncertain. Per germline, CDR1 LNHDA and CDR2 SQIVND (reference sequence). This CDR3 spans 13 amino acids. Between the trimmed V and J ends, which lost 2 bases and 5 bases, there was a span of 9 bases. The CDR3 nucleotides are TGTGCCAGTAGTATATTCGGGGAAACTGAAGCTTTCTTT. It specifies CASSIFGETEAFF.

The chain combines TRBV19 with TRBJ1-2; D not resolved. Germline-derived CDR1 and CDR2 are LNHDA and SQIVND (reference sequence). Trimming shortened V by 3 bases and J by 4 bases, and 21 bases separated the two germline ends. The CDR3 contains 17 residues. The CDR3 DNA is TGTGCCAGTAGTATCTTGATGACCCGTCTAGGCGGCTATGGCTACACCTTC. Translating it yields CASSILMTRLGGYGYTF.

The genes are TRBV7-2 and TRBJ2-7; possible D gene TRBD1, 5 bases. This CDR3 region has 13 residues. Germline V gene data show CDR1 as SGHTA and CDR2 as FQGNSA. The V and J ends lost 5 bases and 3 bases respectively, with 11 bases between them. This CDR3 is CASSVSGFYEQYF. The CDR3 nucleotides are TGTGCCAGCAGCGTCTCAGGGTTCTACGAGCAGTACTTC. The whole variable domain, filled in from reference TRBV7-2 and TRBJ2-7, reads GAGVSQSPSNKVTEKGKDVELRCDPISGHTALYWYRQSLGQGLEFLIYFQGNSAPDKSGLPSDRFSAERTGGSVSTLTIQRTQQEDSAVYLCASSVSGFYEQYFGPGTRLTVT.

This sequence joins TRBV2 and TRBJ2-3; D gene unclear. Between the trimmed V and J ends, which lost 7 bases and 0 bases, there was a span of 11 bases. Per the germline V gene, CDR1 is SNHLY and CDR2 is FYNNEI. The CDR3 contains 14 residues. Here the CDR3 reads CASIGTYSTDTQYF. The DNA for the CDR3 is TGTGCCAGCATAGGAACGTATAGCACAGATACGCAGTATTTT.